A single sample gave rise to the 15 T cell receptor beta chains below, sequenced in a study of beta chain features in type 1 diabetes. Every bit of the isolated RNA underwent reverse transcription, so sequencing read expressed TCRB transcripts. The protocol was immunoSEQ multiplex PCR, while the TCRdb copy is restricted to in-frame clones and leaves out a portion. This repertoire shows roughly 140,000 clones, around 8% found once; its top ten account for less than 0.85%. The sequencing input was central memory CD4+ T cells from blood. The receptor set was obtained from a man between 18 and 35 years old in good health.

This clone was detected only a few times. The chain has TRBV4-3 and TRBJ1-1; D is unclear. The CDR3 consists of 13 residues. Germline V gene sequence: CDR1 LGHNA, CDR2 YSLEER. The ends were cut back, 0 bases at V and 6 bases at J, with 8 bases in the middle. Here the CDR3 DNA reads TGCGCCAGCAGCCAAGATCAACAAGCTGAAGCTTTCTTT. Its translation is CASSQDQQAEAFF.

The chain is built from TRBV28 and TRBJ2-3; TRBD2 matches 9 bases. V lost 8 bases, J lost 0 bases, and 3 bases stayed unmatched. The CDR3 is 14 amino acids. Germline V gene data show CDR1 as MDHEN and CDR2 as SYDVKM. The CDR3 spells CASSRGGSTDTQYF. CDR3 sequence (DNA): TGTGCCAGCTCGCGGGGGGGAAGCACAGATACGCAGTATTTT.

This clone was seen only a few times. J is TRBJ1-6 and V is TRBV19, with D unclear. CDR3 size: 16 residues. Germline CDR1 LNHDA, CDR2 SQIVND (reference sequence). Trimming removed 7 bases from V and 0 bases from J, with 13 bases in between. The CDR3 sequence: CASTVGVGSYNSPLHF. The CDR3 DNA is TGTGCCAGTACCGTCGGTGTCGGCTCCTATAATTCACCCCTCCACTTT. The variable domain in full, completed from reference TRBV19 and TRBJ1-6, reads DGGITQSPKYLFRKEGQNVTLSCEQNLNHDAMYWYRQDPGQGLRLIYYSQIVNDFQKGDIAEGYSVSREKKESFPLTVTSAQKNPTAFYLCASTVGVGSYNSPLHFGNGTRLTVT.

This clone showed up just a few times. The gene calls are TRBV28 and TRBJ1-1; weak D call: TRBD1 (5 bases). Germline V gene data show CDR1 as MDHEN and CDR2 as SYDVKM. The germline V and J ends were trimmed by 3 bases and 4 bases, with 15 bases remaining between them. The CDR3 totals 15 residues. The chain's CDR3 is CASSFTGQGSTEAFF. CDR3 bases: TGTGCCAGCAGTTTTACTGGGCAGGGTAGCACTGAAGCTTTCTTT.

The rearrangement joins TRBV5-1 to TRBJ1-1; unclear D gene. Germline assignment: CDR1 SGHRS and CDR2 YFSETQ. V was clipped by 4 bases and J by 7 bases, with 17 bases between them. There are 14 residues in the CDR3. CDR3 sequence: CASSMGAVTGEAFF. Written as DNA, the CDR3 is TGCGCCAGCAGCATGGGTGCGGTAACGGGTGAAGCTTTCTTT.

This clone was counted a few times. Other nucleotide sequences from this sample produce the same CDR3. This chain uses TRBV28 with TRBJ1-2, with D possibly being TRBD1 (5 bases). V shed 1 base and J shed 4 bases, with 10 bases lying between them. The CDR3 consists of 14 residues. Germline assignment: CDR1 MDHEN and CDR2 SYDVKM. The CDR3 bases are TGTGCCAGCAGTTTATCGGGGGGTGGCTATGGCTACACCTTC. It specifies CASSLSGGGYGYTF.

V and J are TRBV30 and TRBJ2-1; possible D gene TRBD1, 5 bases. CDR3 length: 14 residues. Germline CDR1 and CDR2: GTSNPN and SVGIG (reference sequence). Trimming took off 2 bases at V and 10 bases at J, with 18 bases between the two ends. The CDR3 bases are TGTGCCTGGAGTAAAGTTGGGGTGGGGCGGGAGCAGTTCTTC. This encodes CAWSKVGVGREQFF.

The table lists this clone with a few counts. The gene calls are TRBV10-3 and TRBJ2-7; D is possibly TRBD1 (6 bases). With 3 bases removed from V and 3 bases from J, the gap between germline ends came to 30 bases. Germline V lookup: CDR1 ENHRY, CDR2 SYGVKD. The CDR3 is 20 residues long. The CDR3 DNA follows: TGTGCCATCAGTGATAATCCGTTTGGCCCCACAGGGCTTTCCAACTACGAGCAGTACTTC. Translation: CAISDNPFGPTGLSNYEQYF.

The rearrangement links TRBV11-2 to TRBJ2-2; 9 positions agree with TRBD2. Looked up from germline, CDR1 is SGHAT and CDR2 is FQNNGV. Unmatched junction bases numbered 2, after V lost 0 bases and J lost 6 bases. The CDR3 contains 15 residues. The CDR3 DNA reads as TGTGCCAGCAGCTTAGATGTAGCGGGAGCCGGGGAGCTGTTTTTT. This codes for CASSLDVAGAGELFF.

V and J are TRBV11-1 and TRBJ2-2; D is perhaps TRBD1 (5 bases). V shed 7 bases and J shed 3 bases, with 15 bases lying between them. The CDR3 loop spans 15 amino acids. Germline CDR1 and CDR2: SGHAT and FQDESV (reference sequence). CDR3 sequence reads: CASTRWGADTGELFF. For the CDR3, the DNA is TGTGCCAGCACCCGTTGGGGCGCCGACACCGGGGAGCTGTTTTTT.

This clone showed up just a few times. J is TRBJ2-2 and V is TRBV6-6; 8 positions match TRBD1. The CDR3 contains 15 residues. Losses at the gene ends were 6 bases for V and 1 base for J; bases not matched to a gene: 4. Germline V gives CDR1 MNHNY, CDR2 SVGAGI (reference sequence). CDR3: CASRRGTGNTGELFF. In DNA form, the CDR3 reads TGTGCCAGCAGAAGAGGGACAGGGAACACCGGGGAGCTGTTTTTT.

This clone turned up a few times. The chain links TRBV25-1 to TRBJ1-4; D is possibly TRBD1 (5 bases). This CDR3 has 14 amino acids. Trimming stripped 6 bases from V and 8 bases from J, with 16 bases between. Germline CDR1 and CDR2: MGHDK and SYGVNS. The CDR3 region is CASRSGGTREKLFF. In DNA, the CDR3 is TGTGCCAGCAGGAGCGGGGGGACGAGAGAAAAACTGTTTTTT. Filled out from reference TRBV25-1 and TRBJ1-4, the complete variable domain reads EADIYQTPRYLVIGTGKKITLECSQTMGHDKMYWYQQDPGMELHLIHYSYGVNSTEKGDLSSESTVSRIRTEHFPLTLESARPSHTSQYLCASRSGGTREKLFFGSGTQLSVL.

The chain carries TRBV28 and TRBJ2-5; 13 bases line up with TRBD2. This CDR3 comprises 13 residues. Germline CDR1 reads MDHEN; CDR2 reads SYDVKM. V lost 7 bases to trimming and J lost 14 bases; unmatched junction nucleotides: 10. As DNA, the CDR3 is TGTGCCAGCAACGGACTAGCGGGGGAAAGAATCTACTTC. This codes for CASNGLAGERIYF.

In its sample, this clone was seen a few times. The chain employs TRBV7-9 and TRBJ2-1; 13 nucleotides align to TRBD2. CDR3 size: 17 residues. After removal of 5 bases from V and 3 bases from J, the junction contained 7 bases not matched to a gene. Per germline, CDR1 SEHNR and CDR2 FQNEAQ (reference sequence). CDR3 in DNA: TGTGCCAGCAGCCTAAAGAGGACTAGCGGGGGCTACAATGAGCAGTTCTTC. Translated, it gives CASSLKRTSGGYNEQFF.

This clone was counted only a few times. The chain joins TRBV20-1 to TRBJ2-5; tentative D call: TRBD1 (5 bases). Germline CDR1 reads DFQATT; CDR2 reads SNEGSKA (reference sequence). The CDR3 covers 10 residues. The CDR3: CSWGAETQYF. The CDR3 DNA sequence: TGCAGCTGGGGCGCGGAGACCCAGTACTTC.